This TCR beta chain was captured in a study of CD8+ T cells in alopecia areata. Study summary: Treated patients received oral tofacitinib, 5 to 10 mg twice daily. Tofacitinib therapy took 6 to 18 months; 6 months off drug came after. Findings and limits, study-wide: Greater clonality was observed in lesional scalp samples, especially alopecia totalis/universalis, versus normal scalp.

Alopecia areata patients provided lesional scalp punch biopsies and peripheral blood, both collected for the study. Extraction of RNA preceded its reverse transcription into cDNA, which served as the sequencing template. Clones were read by immunoSEQ multiplex PCR, and TCRdb kept only the in-frame ones, dropping some. The sample has 150,000 or so clones; 45% to 60% are singletons. CDR1 SNHLY and CDR2 FYNNEI come from the germline V gene. The CDR3 extends over 11 amino acids. V was clipped by 8 bases and J by 6 bases, with 11 bases between them. Of note for this clone: Its specificity is not known.

This clonotype was obtained from a human donor with alopecia areata. The chain recombines TRBV2 with TRBJ2-7; D might be TRBD1 (5 bases). Material for sequencing was CD4+ T cells sorted from blood. CDR3 in amino acids: CASGHTPEQYF. CDR3 DNA: TGTGCCAGCGGACACACCCCCGAGCAGTACTTC.